The 28 T cell receptor beta chains below come from one sample, sequenced in a study of T cells in Graves' hyperthyroidism and ophthalmopathy. RNA transcripts gave rise to amplified TCR beta CDR3 regions. HTBI primers drove first-round RT-PCR of the TCR CDR3. TCRdb analysed the multiplex PCR reads with MiXCR anew, one entry per CDR3 protein. The sample has some 350,000 distinct CDR3 sequences, 19% seen once; the top ten hold 3% to 4%. Material for sequencing was blood. The receptors shown here come from a young woman with Graves' hyperthyroidism.

At least ten counts were recorded for this clonotype. The genes are TRBV2 and TRBJ1-1, with TRBD1 as a possible D gene (5 bases). The CDR3 is 13 residues long. The V end lost 7 bases, the J end lost 5 bases, and 14 bases lay between the germline ends. Germline V gene lookup returns CDR1 SNHLY and CDR2 FYNNEI. CDR3 residues: CASMAGLSTEAFF. In DNA form, the CDR3 reads TGTGCCAGCATGGCAGGGTTGTCGACTGAAGCTTTCTTT.

This clonotype has a count of ten or more. The chain recombines TRBV2 with TRBJ2-7, with D possibly being TRBD2 (5 bases). CDR1 is SNHLY, CDR2 FYNNEI, per germline. CDR3 length: 11 amino acids. With 3 bases removed from V and 5 bases from J, the gap between germline ends came to 5 bases. CDR3 region: CASSDGDEQYF. DNA for the CDR3: TGTGCCAGCAGTGACGGGGACGAGCAGTACTTC.

In its sample, this clonotype was seen many times. The chain is built from TRBV6-1 and TRBJ1-2; TRBD1 agrees at 8 bases. This CDR3 comprises 12 residues. Germline V gene sequence: CDR1 MNHNS, CDR2 SASEGT. V was pared by 6 bases and J by 8 bases, with 5 bases of the junction left unmatched. CDR3 DNA: TGTGCCAGCAGGACAGGGGAAAGGGGCTACACCTTC. Its protein is CASRTGERGYTF.

This clonotype was observed at least ten times. The gene calls are TRBV20-1 and TRBJ2-5; no clear D. This CDR3 has 10 residues. Looked up from germline, CDR1 is DFQATT and CDR2 is SNEGSKA (reference sequence). CDR3 in DNA: TGCAGCCCCCTTGGGGAGACCCAGTACTTC. Translating it yields CSPLGETQYF.

This clonotype has ten or more counts. This rearrangement joins TRBV4-1 to TRBJ1-5; TRBD1 agrees at 8 bases. V was pared by 3 bases and J by 3 bases, with 4 bases of the junction left unmatched. The CDR3 has 15 residues. Germline V gene lookup returns CDR1 MGHRA and CDR2 YSYEKL. This CDR3 reads CASSHVDRDNQPQHF. Written as DNA, the CDR3 is TGCGCCAGCAGCCACGTGGACAGGGACAATCAGCCCCAGCATTTT.

This clonotype was counted many times. The V call is TRBV24-1, the J call TRBJ2-5, with D perhaps TRBD1 (6 bases). V lost 4 bases and J 3 bases, leaving 17 bases between the germline ends. CDR1 KGHDR and CDR2 SFDVKD come from the germline V gene. The CDR3 contains 16 residues. CDR3 protein: CATSDPGGDTEETQYF. CDR3 nucleotide sequence: TGTGCCACCAGTGACCCGGGTGGGGACACAGAAGAGACCCAGTACTTC.

The table lists this clonotype with many counts. The J gene is TRBJ1-5, the V gene TRBV24-1, with D perhaps TRBD1 (6 bases). The CDR3 covers 15 residues. Trimming took 3 bases from V and 5 from J, leaving 13 bases between them. The germline CDR1 and CDR2 sequences are KGHDR and SFDVKD. CDR3 loop: CATSDPRDIYQPQHF. CDR3 in DNA: TGTGCCACCAGTGATCCGAGGGACATTTATCAGCCCCAGCATTTT.

This clonotype was detected many times. V is TRBV3-1 and J is TRBJ1-2; tentatively, D is TRBD1 (5 bases). The germline V gene encodes CDR1 LGHDT and CDR2 YNNKEL (reference sequence). The length of the CDR3 is 16 residues. Trimming shortened V by 4 bases and J by 6 bases, and 21 bases separated the two germline ends. The CDR3, as DNA: TGTGCCAGCAGCCCAACCCTTGACGGAGCAGGGCATGGCTACACCTTC. Amino acids: CASSPTLDGAGHGYTF.

This clonotype has ten or more counts. The chain combines TRBV27 with TRBJ2-7, with TRBD2 as a possible D gene (5 bases). CDR3 length: 14 residues. Trimming removed 3 bases at V and 7 bases at J, with 16 bases between. Germline CDR1 reads MNHEY; CDR2 reads SMNVEV (reference sequence). CDR3 sequence reads: CASSFGAGRGEQYF. The CDR3 region has the DNA TGTGCCAGCAGTTTCGGTGCAGGCCGAGGGGAGCAGTACTTC.

This clonotype was recorded at least ten times. The genes are TRBV7-2 and TRBJ2-4, with 7 bases aligning to TRBD1. CDR3 length: 14 residues. The germline V gene has CDR1 SGHTA and CDR2 FQGNSA. With V trimmed by 3 bases and J by 9 bases, 8 bases remained unmatched. CDR3 residues: CASSFYRTGSIQYF. The CDR3 DNA reads as TGTGCCAGCAGCTTTTACCGGACAGGATCCATTCAGTACTTC. The full variable domain, in which reference TRBV7-2 and TRBJ2-4 provide the parts outside the CDR3, is GAGVSQSPSNKVTEKGKDVELRCDPISGHTALYWYRQSLGQGLEFLIYFQGNSAPDKSGLPSDRFSAERTGGSVSTLTIQRTQQEDSAVYLCASSFYRTGSIQYFGAGTRLSVL.

This clonotype was recorded many times. J is TRBJ2-7 and V is TRBV5-1, with D unresolved. From germline, CDR1 is SGHRS and CDR2 YFSETQ. V was pared by 3 bases and J by 5 bases, with 12 bases between. The CDR3 is 13 amino acids. The CDR3: CASSSKTDNEQYF. CDR3 DNA sequence: TGCGCCAGCAGCTCCAAGACCGACAACGAGCAGTACTTC.

Comment on this clonotype: Given a much more abundant clone one base away, this may be a read error. The V call is TRBV5-1, the J call TRBJ2-5; 8 bases are shared with TRBD1. The CDR3 length is 14 residues. Germline CDR1 reads SGHRS; CDR2 reads YFSETQ. DNA of the CDR3: TGCGCCAGCAGCCAGTTACAGGGGGACGAGACCAAGTACTTC. Protein: CASSQLQGDETKYF.

The chain combines TRBV20-1 with TRBJ1-2; 8 bases match TRBD1. CDR1 is DFQATT and CDR2 is SNEGSKA in the germline V gene (reference sequence). The CDR3 is made up of 13 amino acids. After removal of 6 bases from V and 4 bases from J, the junction contained 7 bases not matched to a gene. CDR3 nucleotide sequence: TGCAGTGCGCCGGGACAGGTCGGCTATGGCTACACCTTC. It yields the protein CSAPGQVGYGYTF.

This clonotype showed up just a few times. The gene calls are TRBV6-1 and TRBJ1-5; possibly TRBD1 for D (5 bases). The CDR3 sequence is 19 residues long. V was clipped by 4 bases and J by 4 bases, with 26 bases between them. Germline values: CDR1 MNHNS, CDR2 SASEGT. Written as DNA, the CDR3 is TGTGCCAGCAGTGTCAGGGTTCGTACTATGGATCCTATTAATCAGCCCCAGCATTTT. Protein: CASSVRVRTMDPINQPQHF.

The gene calls are TRBV4-1 and TRBJ2-5; 16 bases agree with TRBD2. The CDR3 has 19 amino acids. V lost 1 base to trimming and J lost 5 bases; unmatched junction nucleotides: 10. CDR1 is MGHRA and CDR2 is YSYEKL in the germline V gene. CDR3: CASSQAVGTSGGAMETQYF. The CDR3 DNA reads TGCGCCAGCAGCCAAGCCGTCGGGACTAGCGGGGGGGCGATGGAGACCCAGTACTTC.

This clonotype has more than one count but fewer than ten. The junction departs from the called germline gene at one end, perhaps through a read error. This chain uses TRBV2 with TRBJ2-4; weak D call: TRBD1 (5 bases). Germline V gene lookup returns CDR1 SNHLY and CDR2 FYNNEI. The CDR3 loop spans 13 amino acids. In DNA, the CDR3 is TGTGCCAGCGTCTCGGGCGGATTGGACATTAAGTACTTC. Its translation is CASVSGGLDIKYF. Variable domain in full (rest from reference TRBV2 and TRBJ2-4): EPEVTQTPSHQVTQMGQEVILRCVPISNHLYFYWYRQILGQKVEFLVSFYNNEISEKSEIFDDQFSVERPDGSNFTLKIRSTKLEDSAMYFCASVSGGLDIKYFGAGTRLSVL.

This clonotype has at least ten counts. This sequence joins TRBV12-3 or TRBV12-4 and TRBJ2-5; D call uncertain. The CDR3 is 13 residues long. V was trimmed by 4 bases and J by 4 bases, leaving 10 bases between them. CDR3 nucleotide sequence: TGTGCCAGCAGTTCGACCAGGCGAGAGACCCAGTACTTC. This sequence encodes CASSSTRRETQYF.

This clonotype was counted many times. The V call is TRBV12-3 or TRBV12-4, the J call TRBJ1-5; 8 bases fit TRBD1. V was pared by 5 bases and J by 2 bases, with 2 bases of the junction left unmatched. The CDR3 runs 14 residues. CDR3 in DNA: TGTGCCAGCAGTCGGGGACAGGGCAATCAGCCCCAGCATTTT. Translating it yields CASSRGQGNQPQHF.

This clonotype was observed at least ten times. This rearrangement joins TRBV12-3 or TRBV12-4 to TRBJ2-5; D is ambiguous. The CDR3 extends over 12 amino acids. V lost 5 bases to trimming and J lost 5 bases, with 9 bases between them. CDR3 sequence: CASSPGWETQYF. In DNA form, the CDR3 reads TGTGCCAGCAGTCCTGGGTGGGAGACCCAGTACTTC.

The genes are TRBV6-5 and TRBJ2-7; D remains unclear. The CDR3 spans 16 residues. In germline, CDR1 is MNHEY, CDR2 SVGAGI. V was clipped by 0 bases and J by 1 base, with 13 bases between them. The CDR3 coding sequence is TGTGCCAGCAGTTACTCGTCCTCGGCAGAATCCTACGAGCAGTACTTC. The encoded protein is CASSYSSSAESYEQYF.

This clonotype was seen many times. The gene calls are TRBV6-1 and TRBJ2-6; the match to TRBD1 covers 7 bases. The V gene's germline CDR1 is MNHNS and CDR2 SASEGT. This CDR3 spans 16 amino acids. V was pared by 2 bases and J by 1 base, with 2 bases of the junction left unmatched. The CDR3 sequence: CASSELTGSGANVLTF. CDR3 coding DNA: TGTGCCAGCAGTGAACTGACAGGGTCTGGGGCCAACGTCCTGACTTTC.

This clonotype has a count of ten or more. This chain links TRBV5-1 with TRBJ1-1; 11 bases are shared with TRBD1. Looked up from germline, CDR1 is SGHRS and CDR2 is YFSETQ. This CDR3 spans 17 amino acids. V shed 0 bases and J 5 bases; nucleotides not matched to a gene: 9. CDR3 loop: CASSLAGSDRGRTEAFF. CDR3 coding DNA: TGCGCCAGCAGCTTGGCCGGGTCGGACAGGGGGCGGACTGAAGCTTTCTTT.

This clonotype was recorded at least ten times. This rearrangement joins TRBV12-3 or TRBV12-4 to TRBJ2-2; D not resolved. Deletions cut 6 bases from V and 5 bases from J, with 4 bases between. This CDR3 has 11 amino acids. DNA of the CDR3: TGTGCCAGCAGCCGAACCGGGGAGCTGTTTTTT. Translation: CASSRTGELFF.

This chain connects TRBV3-1 to TRBJ1-1, with TRBD1 identical over 10 bases. Looked up from germline, CDR1 is LGHDT and CDR2 is YNNKEL (reference sequence). The trim removed 2 bases at V and 4 bases at J, leaving 1 base unmatched. The CDR3 is 14 residues long. The DNA of the CDR3 is TGTGCCAGCAGCCAATGGGACAGGGGCACTGAAGCTTTCTTT. Protein product: CASSQWDRGTEAFF. Full variable domain (remainder filled in from reference TRBV3-1 and TRBJ1-1): DTAVSQTPKYLVTQMGNDKSIKCEQNLGHDTMYWYKQDSKKFLKIMFSYNNKELIINETVPNRFSPKSPDKAHLNLHINSLELGDSAVYFCASSQWDRGTEAFFGQGTRLTVV.

This clonotype was seen many times. The chain couples TRBV30 to TRBJ1-1, with D hard to call. CDR1 is GTSNPN and CDR2 is SVGIG in the germline V gene (reference sequence). V dropped 3 bases and J dropped 8 bases, with 19 bases sitting between them. The CDR3 runs to 14 residues. Here the CDR3 reads CAWSPLSRKTEAFF. The CDR3 DNA reads as TGTGCCTGGAGCCCTTTATCGCGGAAGACGGAAGCTTTCTTT. Together with reference TRBV30 and TRBJ1-1, the CDR3 gives the full variable domain: SQTIHQWPATLVQPVGSPLSLECTVEGTSNPNLYWYRQAAGRGLQLLFYSVGIGQISSEVPQNLSASRPQDRQFILSSKKLLLSDSGFYLCAWSPLSRKTEAFFGQGTRLTVV.

This clonotype appeared many times. The DNA of the CDR3 is TGTGCCAGCAGTAAGGATGGCGGGGGAGTAAATACGCAGTATTTT. Protein sequence: CASSKDGGGVNTQYF. V usage is TRBV6-4 and J usage is TRBJ2-3; 7 bases map to TRBD2. CDR1 and CDR2 (germline): MRHNA, SNTAGT. Trimming removed 5 bases from V and 7 bases from J; junction bases left unmatched: 12. The CDR3 extends over 15 amino acids.

This clonotype came up many times. The chain has TRBV4-1 and TRBJ2-7, with 8 positions matching TRBD1. Trimming cost V 2 bases and J 3 bases; bases outside gene matches: 3. The germline CDR1 and CDR2 sequences are MGHRA and YSYEKL. The CDR3 consists of 14 residues. This CDR3 reads CASSQLTGGYEQYF. CDR3 in DNA: TGCGCCAGCAGCCAACTTACAGGGGGCTACGAGCAGTACTTC.

The rearrangement links TRBV6-7 to TRBJ2-5, with D perhaps matching TRBD1 or TRBD2 (5 bases each). TRBV6-7 is identified as an open reading frame with a role that is uncertain. The CDR3 sequence is 13 residues long. Trimming stripped 6 bases from V and 4 bases from J, with 12 bases between. The CDR3 DNA sequence: TGTGCCAGCAGCGGCCGGGACCGAGAGACCCAGTACTTC. Translating gives CASSGRDRETQYF.